This paragraph reports one T cell receptor (beta chain). As yet, its antigen is unknown. The sample belongs to a study of tumor-infiltrating lymphocytes in primary liver carcinoma. Whole-study results and caveats: Pairs comparing tumor with adjacent tissue or blood overlapped less than pairs drawn from tumor regions.

The CDR3 covers 13 residues. The germline V gene has CDR1 SGHDN and CDR2 FVKESK. Trimming took off 6 bases at V and 1 base at J, with 9 bases between the two ends. Germline DNA was also extracted, while the blood RNA originated from unsorted whole blood. From approximately 490 ng total RNA, TCR beta cDNA was generated with a primer in the constant region. Three rounds of nested multiplex PCR with slightly modified ARM-PCR produced TCR beta libraries. It was with TRBV1-TRBV30 forward primers and a C-beta reverse primer that the first two PCR rounds were run, at roughly 11 cycles each. TCRdb processed the multiplex PCR reads anew with MiXCR; each CDR3 protein has one entry. The table includes about 310,000 distinct CDR3 sequences, roughly 60% detected once.

The sequence was collected from a middle-aged man with primary liver carcinoma and hepatitis B virus infection. Material: peripheral blood. The rearrangement joins TRBV14 to TRBJ1-1; D remains ambiguous. The CDR3: CASRRNRNTEAFF. CDR3 nucleotide sequence: TGTGCCAGCAGGCGAAACAGGAACACTGAAGCTTTCTTT.